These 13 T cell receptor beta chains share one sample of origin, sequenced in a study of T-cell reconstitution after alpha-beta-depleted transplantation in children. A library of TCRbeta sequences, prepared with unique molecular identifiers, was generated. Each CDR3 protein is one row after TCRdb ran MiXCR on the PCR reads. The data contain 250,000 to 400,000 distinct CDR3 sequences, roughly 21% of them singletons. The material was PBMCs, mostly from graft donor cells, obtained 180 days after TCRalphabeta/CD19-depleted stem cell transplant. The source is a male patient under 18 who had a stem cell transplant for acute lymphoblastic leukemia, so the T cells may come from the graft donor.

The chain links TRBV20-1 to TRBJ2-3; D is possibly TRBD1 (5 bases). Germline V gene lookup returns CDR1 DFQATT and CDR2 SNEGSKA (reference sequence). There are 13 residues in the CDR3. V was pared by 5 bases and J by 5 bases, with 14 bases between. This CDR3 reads CSAGVGAGDTQYF. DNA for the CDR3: TGCAGTGCTGGGGTTGGGGCTGGAGATACGCAGTATTTT.

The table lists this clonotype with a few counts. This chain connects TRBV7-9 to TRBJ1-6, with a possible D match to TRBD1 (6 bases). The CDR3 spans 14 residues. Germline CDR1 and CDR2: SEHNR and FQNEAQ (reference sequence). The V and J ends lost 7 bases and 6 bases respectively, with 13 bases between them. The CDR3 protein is CASTFWTANSPLHF. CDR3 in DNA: TGTGCCAGCACCTTCTGGACAGCTAATTCACCCCTCCACTTT.

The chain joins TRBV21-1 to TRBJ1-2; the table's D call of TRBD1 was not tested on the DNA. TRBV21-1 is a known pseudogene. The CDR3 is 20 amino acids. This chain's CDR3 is CASSKRALLEGTGGRYGYTF. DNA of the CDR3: TGTGCCAGCAGTAAAAGGGCTCTCCTCGAGGGAACAGGGGGACGCTATGGCTACACCTTC.

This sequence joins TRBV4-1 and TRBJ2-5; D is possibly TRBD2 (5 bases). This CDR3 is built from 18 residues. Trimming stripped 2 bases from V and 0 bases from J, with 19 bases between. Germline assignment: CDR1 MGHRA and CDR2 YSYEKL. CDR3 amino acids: CASSQSGAGWLYQETQYF. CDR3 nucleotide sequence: TGCGCCAGCAGCCAAAGCGGCGCGGGCTGGTTGTACCAAGAGACCCAGTACTTC.

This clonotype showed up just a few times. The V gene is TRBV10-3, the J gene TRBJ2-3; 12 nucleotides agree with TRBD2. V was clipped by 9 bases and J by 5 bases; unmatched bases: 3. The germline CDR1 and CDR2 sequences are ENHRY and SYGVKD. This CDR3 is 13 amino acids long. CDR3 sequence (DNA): TGTGCCATTGGACTAGCGGGACAAGATACGCAGTATTTT. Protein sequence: CAIGLAGQDTQYF.

CDR3 nucleotide sequence: TGCGCCAGCAGCTTGGCCGGACAGGGGGCCCGAAGGTATGGCTACACCTTC. It codes for CASSLAGQGARRYGYTF. The J gene is TRBJ1-2, the V gene TRBV5-1; 11 positions agree with TRBD1. The V segment lost 0 bases and the J segment 5 bases; nucleotides outside the gene matches: 9. The CDR3 is 17 residues long. Germline V lookup: CDR1 SGHRS, CDR2 YFSETQ.

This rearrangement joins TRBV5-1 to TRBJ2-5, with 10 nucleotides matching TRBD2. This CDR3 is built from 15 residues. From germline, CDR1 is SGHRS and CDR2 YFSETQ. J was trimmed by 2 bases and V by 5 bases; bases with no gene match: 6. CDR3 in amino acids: CASSREAGGQETQYF. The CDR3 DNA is TGCGCCAGCAGTAGAGAAGCGGGAGGGCAAGAGACCCAGTACTTC.

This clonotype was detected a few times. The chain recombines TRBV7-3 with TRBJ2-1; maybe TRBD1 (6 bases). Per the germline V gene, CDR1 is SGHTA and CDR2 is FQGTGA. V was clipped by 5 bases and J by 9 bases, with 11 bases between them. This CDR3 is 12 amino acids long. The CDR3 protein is CASSALGGEQFF. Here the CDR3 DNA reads TGTGCCAGCAGCGCACTAGGGGGTGAGCAGTTCTTC.

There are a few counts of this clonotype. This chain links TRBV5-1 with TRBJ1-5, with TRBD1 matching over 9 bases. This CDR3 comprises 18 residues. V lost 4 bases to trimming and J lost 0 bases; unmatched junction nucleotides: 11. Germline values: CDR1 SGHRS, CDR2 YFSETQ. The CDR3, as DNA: TGCGCCAGCAGCCCCGGGGACAGGGCTGGTTATAGCAATCAGCCCCAGCATTTT. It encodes CASSPGDRAGYSNQPQHF.

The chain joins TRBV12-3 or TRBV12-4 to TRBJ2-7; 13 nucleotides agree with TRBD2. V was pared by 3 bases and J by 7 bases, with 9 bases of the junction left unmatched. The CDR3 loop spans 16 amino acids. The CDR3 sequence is CASSFRTSGSWEEQYF. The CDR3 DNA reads TGTGCCAGCAGTTTCAGGACTAGCGGGAGCTGGGAAGAGCAGTACTTC.

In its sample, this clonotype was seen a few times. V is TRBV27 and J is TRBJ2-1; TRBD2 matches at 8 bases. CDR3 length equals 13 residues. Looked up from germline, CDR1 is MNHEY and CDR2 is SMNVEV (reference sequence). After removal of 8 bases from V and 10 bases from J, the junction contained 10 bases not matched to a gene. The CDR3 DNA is TGTGCCAGCCAGCGGGGGCCCGTCCAAGAGCAGTTCTTC. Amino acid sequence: CASQRGPVQEQFF.

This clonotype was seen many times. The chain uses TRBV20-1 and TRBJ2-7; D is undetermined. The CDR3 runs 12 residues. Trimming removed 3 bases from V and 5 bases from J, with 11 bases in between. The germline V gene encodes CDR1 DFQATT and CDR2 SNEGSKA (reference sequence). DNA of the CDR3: TGCAGTGCTAGTGGCCCTAGGGACGAGCAGTACTTC. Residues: CSASGPRDEQYF.

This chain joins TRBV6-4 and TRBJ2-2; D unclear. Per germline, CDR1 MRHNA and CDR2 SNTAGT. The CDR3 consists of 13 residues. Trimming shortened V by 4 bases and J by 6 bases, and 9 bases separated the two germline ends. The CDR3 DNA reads TGTGCCAGCAGTGCCTCTAGTCCCGGGGAGCTGTTTTTT. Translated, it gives CASSASSPGELFF.